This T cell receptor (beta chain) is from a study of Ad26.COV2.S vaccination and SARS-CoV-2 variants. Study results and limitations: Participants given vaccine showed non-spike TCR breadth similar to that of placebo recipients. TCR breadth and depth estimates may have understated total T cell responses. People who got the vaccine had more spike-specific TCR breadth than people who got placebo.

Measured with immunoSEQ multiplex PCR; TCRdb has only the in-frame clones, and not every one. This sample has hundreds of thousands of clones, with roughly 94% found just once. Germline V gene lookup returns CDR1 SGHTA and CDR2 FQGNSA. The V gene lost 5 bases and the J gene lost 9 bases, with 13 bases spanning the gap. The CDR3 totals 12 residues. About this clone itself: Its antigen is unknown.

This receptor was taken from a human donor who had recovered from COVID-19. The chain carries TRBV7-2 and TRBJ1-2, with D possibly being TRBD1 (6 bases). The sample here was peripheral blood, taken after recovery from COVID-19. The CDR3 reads CASSPRTVSYTF. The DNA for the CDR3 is TGTGCCAGCAGCCCTAGGACAGTCAGCTACACCTTC.